These 23 T cell receptor beta chains came from one sample sequenced in a study of regulatory T cells in long-lasting Graves disease. For TCR beta, libraries came from iRepertoire HTBI primers and Arm-PCR of CDR3 regions. A single record per CDR3 protein comes from TCRdb applying MiXCR to the multiplex PCR reads. The data contain around 450,000 distinct CDR3 sequences, roughly 17% of them singletons. Sample time point: newly diagnosed GD, antithyroid drugs for less than 3 months. After RNA was extracted from PBMCs, the TCR library was made from it. A further study also used this sample, focusing on T cells in Graves' hyperthyroidism and ophthalmopathy.

The material sequenced was peripheral blood mononuclear cells (PBMCs), taken at new diagnosis, from a patient treated with antithyroid drugs. These receptors were taken from a man aged 35 to 55 with Graves disease.

This clonotype was counted at least ten times. The chain carries TRBV18 and TRBJ2-7; TRBD1 might be the D (6 bases). V was clipped by 0 bases and J by 2 bases, with 11 bases between them. Germline V gene data show CDR1 as KGHSH and CDR2 as LQKENI. This CDR3 region has 15 residues. In DNA, the CDR3 is TGTGCCAGCTCACCACCATCGGACAGCCCCTACGAGCAGTACTTC. It yields the protein CASSPPSDSPYEQYF.

The V call is TRBV24-1, the J call TRBJ2-2; 10 bases fit TRBD1. There are 16 residues in the CDR3. Germline CDR1 is KGHDR and CDR2 is SFDVKD. Trimming cost V 4 bases and J 6 bases; bases outside gene matches: 7. The CDR3 reads CATSEPTGTGAGELFF. For the CDR3, the DNA is TGTGCCACCAGTGAACCCACCGGGACAGGGGCCGGGGAGCTGTTTTTT.

This clonotype occurred many times. The CDR3, as DNA: TGCAGTGCTAGAGCCCGGGCAGCCGGGGTGGGCACTGAAGCTTTCTTT. This gives the protein CSARARAAGVGTEAFF. V and J are TRBV20-1 and TRBJ1-1; D is unclear. The germline CDR1 and CDR2 sequences are DFQATT and SNEGSKA (reference sequence). This CDR3 has 16 residues. The ends were cut back, 1 base at V and 4 bases at J, with 19 bases in the middle.

This chain joins TRBV5-1 and TRBJ2-1, with 9 bases fitting TRBD1. The germline gives CDR1 SGHRS, CDR2 YFSETQ. The CDR3 is made up of 15 amino acids. V shed 4 bases and J 6 bases; nucleotides not matched to a gene: 8. The CDR3: CASSRYRQGVNEQFF. The CDR3, as DNA: TGCGCCAGCAGCCGGTATAGACAGGGGGTCAATGAGCAGTTCTTC.

This sequence joins TRBV12-3 or TRBV12-4 and TRBJ2-1; 13 nucleotides match TRBD2. This CDR3 has 18 amino acids. V lost 4 bases and J lost 5; bases outside the gene matches: 11. The CDR3 loop reads CASSSPFGLAGDNNEQFF. As DNA, the CDR3 is TGTGCCAGCAGTTCCCCCTTCGGACTAGCGGGAGACAACAATGAGCAGTTCTTC.

Ten or more counts support this clonotype. J is TRBJ2-7 and V is TRBV2, with 13 bases that match TRBD2. V was pared by 7 bases and J by 0 bases, with 6 bases of the junction left unmatched. The CDR3 runs 16 residues. Germline V gives CDR1 SNHLY, CDR2 FYNNEI. CDR3 coding DNA: TGTGCCAGCACGGGACTAGCGGGATCGAGCTCCTACGAGCAGTACTTC. Residues: CASTGLAGSSSYEQYF.

Many counts were recorded for this clonotype. The chain has TRBV29-1 and TRBJ2-5; D call uncertain. V gave up 7 bases and J gave up 3 bases, with 12 bases separating them. Germline assignment: CDR1 SQVTM and CDR2 ANQGSEA. The CDR3 runs 12 residues. The CDR3 loop is CSGGTGEETQYF. CDR3 nucleotide sequence: TGCAGCGGAGGAACGGGTGAAGAGACCCAGTACTTC.

This clonotype was counted at least ten times. The chain has TRBV24-1 and TRBJ2-7; 9 bases line up with TRBD1. The ends lost 4 bases at V and 6 bases at J; junction bases unmatched: 9. CDR3 length equals 15 residues. In germline, CDR1 is KGHDR, CDR2 SFDVKD. CDR3 sequence: CATSDSSTGGTEQYF. The CDR3 DNA reads as TGTGCCACCAGTGACTCCTCTACAGGGGGCACCGAGCAGTACTTC.

This clonotype was recorded a few times. The rearrangement links TRBV4-1 to TRBJ1-3, with 7 bases aligning to TRBD1. Germline lookup yields CDR1 MGHRA and CDR2 YSYEKL. The V and J ends lost 2 bases and 7 bases, in that order; junction bases with no gene match: 8. The length of the CDR3 is 15 residues. The CDR3 is CASSQPTGLANTIYF. The CDR3 DNA is TGCGCCAGCAGCCAACCGACAGGGCTCGCGAACACCATATATTTT.

In regard to this clonotype: Being one base from a much bigger clone, this may be a read error. This chain links TRBV27 with TRBJ2-1, with D perhaps TRBD1 (5 bases). Germline CDR1 and CDR2: MNHEY and SMNVEV (reference sequence). V lost 2 bases, J lost 7 bases, and 15 bases lay in between. This CDR3 is 15 amino acids long. CDR3 region: CASSLGNRPINEQFF. In nucleotides, the CDR3 is TGTGCCAGCAGTTTAGGTAACAGGCCCATAAATGAGCAGTTCTTC.

The count of this clonotype is one. The gene calls are TRBV28 and TRBJ1-2; 8 bases are a match to TRBD1. This CDR3 is 13 amino acids long. Germline loops: CDR1 MDHEN, CDR2 SYDVKM. The V gene end was trimmed by 6 bases and the J gene end by 8 bases; junction bases not matched to a gene: 8. The CDR3 here is CASRTSGGGGYTF. The CDR3 DNA is TGTGCCAGCAGAACCTCAGGGGGCGGGGGCTACACCTTC.

The chain carries TRBV6-1 and TRBJ2-1; TRBD2 matches at 7 bases. J was trimmed by 8 bases and V by 3 bases; bases with no gene match: 7. Germline V lookup: CDR1 MNHNS, CDR2 SASEGT. The CDR3 is 14 amino acids. Here the CDR3 reads CASSEAGVLYEQFF. For the CDR3, the DNA is TGTGCCAGCAGTGAGGCGGGAGTCTTATATGAGCAGTTCTTC.

V and J are TRBV4-2 and TRBJ2-7; 7 nucleotides agree with TRBD2. Germline CDR1 LGHNA, CDR2 YNFKEQ. This CDR3 is built from 16 residues. With V trimmed by 3 bases and J by 5 bases, 13 bases remained unmatched. The CDR3 protein is CASSHSREGMRHEQYF. The CDR3 DNA is TGTGCCAGCAGCCACTCGAGGGAGGGGATGAGGCACGAGCAGTACTTC.

To note about this clonotype: A single base separates this from a much larger clone, so it may be a read error. This chain connects TRBV11-3 to TRBJ2-1; no clear D gene. Germline CDR1 reads SGHNT; CDR2 reads YENEEA. The CDR3 has 15 amino acids. The CDR3 reads CAGSLGADSYNEQFF. In nucleotides, the CDR3 is TGTGCCGGCAGCTTAGGAGCCGATTCCTACAATGAGCAGTTCTTC.

This chain connects TRBV28 to TRBJ1-2, with 8 bases matching TRBD1. Germline trimming cut 4 bases from V and 8 bases from J; bases unmatched to any gene: 15. Germline V gene sequence: CDR1 MDHEN, CDR2 SYDVKM. CDR3 length equals 16 residues. The CDR3 reads CASSSPGQGLRWGYTF. CDR3 bases: TGTGCCAGCAGTTCCCCTGGACAGGGCCTCAGGTGGGGCTACACCTTC.

This clonotype was seen repeatedly, ten times or more. The gene calls are TRBV20-1 and TRBJ2-5; no firm D call. The germline V gene has CDR1 DFQATT and CDR2 SNEGSKA (reference sequence). The CDR3 runs 14 residues. Deletions cut 2 bases from V and 0 bases from J, with 10 bases between. CDR3 loop: CSARPRRYQETQYF. DNA for the CDR3: TGCAGTGCTAGACCCCGTCGGTACCAAGAGACCCAGTACTTC.

This clonotype was counted many times. As DNA, the CDR3 is TGTGCCATCAGTGAGTCGGCGGCAGGGGGCCATGGCTACACCTTC. Its translation: CAISESAAGGHGYTF. This chain connects TRBV10-3 to TRBJ1-2; TRBD1 matches at 8 bases. V gave up 0 bases and J gave up 6 bases; unmatched junction bases: 6. Germline V gene lookup returns CDR1 ENHRY and CDR2 SYGVKD. The CDR3 contains 15 residues.

V gene TRBV30 combines with J gene TRBJ2-1; no firm D call. CDR3 length equals 14 residues. Trimming cost V 5 bases and J 2 bases, with 13 bases left between them. Per the germline V gene, CDR1 is GTSNPN and CDR2 is SVGIG (reference sequence). The CDR3 DNA sequence: TGTGCCTGGGTAAGCAGAGAGACCTACAATGAGCAGTTCTTC. Encoded protein: CAWVSRETYNEQFF.

In its sample, this clonotype was seen a few times. The V and J genes are TRBV27 and TRBJ1-1, with TRBD1 identical over 8 bases. Germline V gene lookup returns CDR1 MNHEY and CDR2 SMNVEV (reference sequence). The CDR3 runs 14 residues. Trimming took 6 bases from V and 5 from J; bases not matched to a gene: 8. The CDR3 coding sequence is TGTGCCAGCAGCCCAGGGGGCCTAGGAACTGAAGCTTTCTTT. Translating gives CASSPGGLGTEAFF.

Details on this clonotype: One end of the junction fails to match germline, which may point to a read error. V usage is TRBV27 and J usage is TRBJ2-5; TRBD2 agrees at 10 bases. Germline CDR1 and CDR2: MNHEY and SMNVEV (reference sequence). This CDR3 is 15 amino acids long. CDR3 in amino acids: CASSLQLAGYNEKFF. The DNA of the CDR3 is TGTGCCAGCAGTTTGCAACTAGCGGGGTACAATGAGAAGTTCTTC.

This clonotype was seen many times. The J gene is TRBJ2-5, the V gene TRBV20-1; no definite D call. CDR1 and CDR2 (germline): DFQATT, SNEGSKA (reference sequence). The length of the CDR3 is 18 residues. The V end was cut by 0 bases, the J end by 1 base, with 21 bases between. CDR3 sequence (DNA): TGCAGTGCTAGAGATGGTGGTAGGGTGGCCAACTTCCAAGAGACCCAGTACTTC. This sequence encodes CSARDGGRVANFQETQYF.

This clonotype was counted a few times. The gene calls are TRBV30 and TRBJ1-1, with a tentative D call TRBD1 (5 bases). The CDR3 consists of 11 residues. Trimming left V 5 bases short and J 6 bases short, with 10 bases between. Germline values: CDR1 GTSNPN, CDR2 SVGIG (reference sequence). The DNA for the CDR3 is TGTGCCTGGGCTATGGGACCTGAAGCTTTCTTT. Translating it yields CAWAMGPEAFF.

The genes are TRBV5-4 and TRBJ2-1; D remains unclear. V lost 1 base and J 5 bases, leaving 16 bases between the germline ends. Per the germline V gene, CDR1 is SGHNT and CDR2 is YYREEE (reference sequence). The CDR3 extends over 16 amino acids. In nucleotides, the CDR3 is TGTGCCAGCAGCTTGTCCCGGGTAACCCCGAACAATGAGCAGTTCTTC. Translating gives CASSLSRVTPNNEQFF.